A selection of T cell receptor beta chains follows, all from one sample in a study of T cell changes during pregnancy in multiple sclerosis. Libraries were prepared by immunoSEQ multiplex PCR; TCRdb keeps only in-frame clonotypes and omits some of them. Of fewer than 85,000 clones in the sample, 80% to 95% were seen once. The input for sequencing was peripheral blood, taken in the first trimester of pregnancy. The receptors here all came from a female donor in good health, enrolled as a control in a pregnancy study. The CDR3 runs from the conserved cysteine through the conserved F or W. The D gene is left open where the match is weak. Clone size is stated in some rows and not others, as once, few, many or a class when expanded.

NA,TRBJ2-3,NA,TRBV5-1,TGCGCCAGCAGCTTGAACGGGATCCCCACAGATACGCAGTATTTT,CASSLNGIPTDTQYF
NA,TRBJ2-3,NA,TRBV4-2,TGTGCCAGCAGCCAAGTACTTAGCACAGATACGCAGTATTTT,CASSQVLSTDTQYF
NA,TRBJ2-7,TRBD1,TRBV10-3,TGTGCCATCAGTGCAGGGGGCCGCTACGAGCAGTACTTC,CAISAGGRYEQYF
NA,TRBJ2-7,TRBD1,TRBV7-9,TGTGCCAGCAGCTTAGAGGCGGCAGGGGGCGAGCAGTACTTC,CASSLEAAGGEQYF
NA,TRBJ1-5,TRBD1,TRBV6-1,TGTGCCAGCAGTGACGGACAGGGCCGGTGGAGCAGCAATCAGCCCCAGCATTTT,CASSDGQGRWSSNQPQHF
NA,TRBJ2-3,TRBD2,TRBV19,TGTGCCAGTAGTATCGGGACTAGTTTGAGCACAGATACGCAGTATTTT,CASSIGTSLSTDTQYF
NA,TRBJ2-2,NA,TRBV5-1,TGCGCCAGCAGCTTGGTGACTTCCACCGGGGAGCTGTTTTTT,CASSLVTSTGELFF
few,TRBJ2-1,NA,TRBV19,TGTGCCAGTAGCCCTGGGGGGGGCCTTTCCTACAATGAGCAGTTCTTC,CASSPGGGLSYNEQFF
NA,TRBJ1-4,NA,TRBV5-1,TGCGCCAGCAGCTGGGCTGGGGAAAAACTGTTTTTT,CASSWAGEKLFF
NA,TRBJ2-7,NA,TRBV2,TGTGCCAGCAGGGGGCAGGGGGGACCTTACGAGCAGTACTTC,CASRGQGGPYEQYF
NA,TRBJ2-7,NA,TRBV27,TGTGCCAGCAGTCGTACCATCGTTGAGGAGAGCTACGAGCAGTACTTC,CASSRTIVEESYEQYF
NA,TRBJ2-1,TRBD2,TRBV7-9,TGTGCCAGCAGCTTAGCAGGCGGGAGTAGGGGTGAGCAGTTCTTC,CASSLAGGSRGEQFF
NA,TRBJ2-2,TRBD2,TRBV5-4,TGTGCCAGCAGCTTGCTAGCGGGAGGCTCCGGGGAGCTGTTTTTT,CASSLLAGGSGELFF
once,TRBJ1-1,TRBD1,TRBV19,TGTGCCAGTAGTAAAAGGGAAGGGCAGGGGGCTAGGACTGAAGCTTTCTTT,CASSKREGQGARTEAFF
few,TRBJ1-1,TRBD1,TRBV29-1,TGCAGCGTGGCGGGACAGGGGAACACTGAAGCTTTCTTT,CSVAGQGNTEAFF
NA,TRBJ2-7,NA,TRBV16,TGTGCCAGCAGCCCGGAGGTATTCCCCTTCTACGAGCAGTACTTC,CASSPEVFPFYEQYF
NA,TRBJ2-5,NA,TRBV5-1,TGCGCCAGCAGTAGCGGCTACCGGCTCCAAGAGACCCAGTACTTC,CASSSGYRLQETQYF
NA,TRBJ2-2,TRBD1,TRBV4-2,TGTGCCAGCAGCCAAGAAGGGACAGGGGTCGGGGAGCTGTTTTTT,CASSQEGTGVGELFF
NA,TRBJ2-5,NA,TRBV27,TGTGCCAGCAGTTTATCGAGCCGAGGCGGGGATCAAGAGACCCAGTACTTC,CASSLSSRGGDQETQYF
once,TRBJ2-1,NA,TRBV2,TGTGCCAGCAGTGATTCTGTCAATGAGCAGTTCTTC,CASSDSVNEQFF
NA,TRBJ2-5,TRBD2,TRBV25-1,TGTGCCAGCAGTGCCGAAAGTGGACTAGCGGAACAAGAGACCCAGTACTTC,CASSAESGLAEQETQYF
NA,TRBJ2-5,TRBD2,TRBV4-2,TGTGCCAGCAGCCAAGATGCCTATGAGCGGGAGGGGGAGACCCAGTACTTC,CASSQDAYEREGETQYF
NA,TRBJ2-1,NA,TRBV5-1,TGCGCCAGCAGGATAGCGAGTATGGTTTATGAGCAGTTCTTC,CASRIASMVYEQFF
NA,TRBJ2-1,TRBD2,TRBV2,TGTGCCAGCAGTTTAACTAGCGGGAGAATCGAGAGTGAGCAGTTCTTC,CASSLTSGRIESEQFF
NA,TRBJ2-7,TRBD1,TRBV19,TGTGCCAGTAGTATAGTAAGGGTAGAATCCGGACAGGCGTACTACGAGCAGTACTTC,CASSIVRVESGQAYYEQYF
NA,TRBJ2-2,NA,TRBV5-1,TGCGCCAGCAGCTTGAGGGTAGAAGGGGGCACCGGGGAGCTGTTTTTT,CASSLRVEGGTGELFF
NA,TRBJ2-5,NA,TRBV29-1,TGCAGCGTTGTGGGCACCCAAGAGACCCAGTACTTC,CSVVGTQETQYF
once,TRBJ2-7,NA,TRBV5-1,TGCGCCAGCAGCAGGGGGAGGGACGAGCAGTACTTC,CASSRGRDEQYF
once,TRBJ1-4,NA,TRBV5-5,TGTGCCAGCAGCTTGCATGGAATAAGGGGTGAAAAACTGTTTTTT,CASSLHGIRGEKLFF
NA,TRBJ2-1,NA,TRBV7-7,TGTGCCAGCAGCCCCGCAGCGGTTTTCGTCAATGAGCAGTTCTTC,CASSPAAVFVNEQFF
NA,TRBJ2-5,TRBD1,TRBV6-6,TGTGCCAGCAGTGACAGGGGGCGCCAAGAGACCCAGTACTTC,CASSDRGRQETQYF
NA,TRBJ2-3,NA,TRBV7-6,TGTGCCAGCAGCTTAGTTTCAAACTCAGATACGCAGTATTTT,CASSLVSNSDTQYF
NA,TRBJ2-7,NA,TRBV18,TGTGCCAGCTCACCTGGGGGCGGCAGGGACATTTACGAGCAGTACTTC,CASSPGGGRDIYEQYF
once,TRBJ2-3,NA,TRBV28,TGTGCCAGCAGTGATCCGGGCACAGATACGCAGTATTTT,CASSDPGTDTQYF
NA,TRBJ1-2,NA,TRBV7-2,TGTGCCAGCAGCCTTAGGGGAGACGGGACTCCGGAGGGCTACACCTTC,CASSLRGDGTPEGYTF
NA,TRBJ2-2,TRBD1,TRBV2,TGTGCCACCCGACAGGGGGAGAACACCGGGGAGCTGTTTTTT,CATRQGENTGELFF
NA,TRBJ2-2,TRBD2,TRBV27,TGTGCCAGCATGGGGCGAGCGGGAGGATCGAACACCGGGGAGCTGTTTTTT,CASMGRAGGSNTGELFF
NA,TRBJ2-7,NA,TRBV5-1,TGCGCCAGCAGCTTGACGACAGGACCAGGCGAGCAGTACTTC,CASSLTTGPGEQYF
NA,TRBJ2-7,NA,TRBV6-5,TGTGCCAGCAGTTACTCGGGGGCTGCCGAGCAGTACTTC,CASSYSGAAEQYF
NA,TRBJ1-5,NA,TRBV2,TGTGCCAGCAGTGAAGGGCAGGACTATCAGCCCCAGCATTTT,CASSEGQDYQPQHF
NA,TRBJ2-2,NA,TRBV2,TGTGCCAGCAGACTTCAGGGGGGGAACACCGGGGAGCTGTTTTTT,CASRLQGGNTGELFF
NA,TRBJ2-7,NA,TRBV6-1,TGTGCCAGCAGTGAAGACAGACCCATCCCGCAGTACTTC,CASSEDRPIPQYF
NA,TRBJ2-3,NA,TRBV5-6,TGTGCCAGCAGCTCCCCCTATACAGATACGCAGTATTTT,CASSSPYTDTQYF
NA,TRBJ1-5,NA,TRBV5-5,TGTGCCAGCAGATCAGGTTTCGGACTGCCAAATCAGCCCCAGCATTTT,CASRSGFGLPNQPQHF
once,TRBJ2-1,TRBD2,TRBV4-2,TGTGCCAGCAGCCCCCTCCCGCGGGGGGGCAATGAGCAGTTCTTC,CASSPLPRGGNEQFF
NA,TRBJ2-4,NA,TRBV5-1,TGCGCCAGCCCGATAGTAGCCAAAAACATTCAGTACTTC,CASPIVAKNIQYF
NA,TRBJ1-5,NA,TRBV6-5,TGTGCCAGCGGTCGGGGAAGCAATCAGCCCCAGCATTTT,CASGRGSNQPQHF
NA,TRBJ1-2,NA,TRBV5-4,TGTGCCAGCAGCCTCAGTGCGACAGATGGCTACACCTTC,CASSLSATDGYTF
NA,TRBJ2-7,TRBD1,TRBV13,TGTGCCAGCAGCTTTTCGGACAGGTTCTACGAGCAGTACTTC,CASSFSDRFYEQYF
NA,TRBJ2-2,TRBD1,TRBV28,TGTGCCAGCAGGGACAGGGGTACCGGGGAGCTGTTTTTT,CASRDRGTGELFF